Given below is one T cell receptor (beta chain) in context. The antigen remains unidentified. These data are taken from a study of cytomegalovirus exposure and HLA in healthy donors. Study conclusions and caveats: Rarity characterized most TCR sequences, yet some public TCRs appeared in many donors. The study put some 150 TCR beta chains on its list as cytomegalovirus-associated. In the approximately 120 validation repertoires, a later analysis found that first-cohort TCR clusters tended to co-occur. Cytomegalovirus status was reportedly diagnosed by the classifier with high specificity and sensitivity.

V gave up 3 bases and J gave up 2 bases; unmatched junction bases: 4. The CDR3 has 14 amino acids. Germline CDR1 SGHNT, CDR2 YENEEA. TCRdb's table, derived via immunoSEQ multiplex PCR, lists solely in-frame clones and lacks some. This table has about 86,000 clones, approximately 93% appearing once. Sequencing was done on a sample of PBMCs. The receptor was derived from a man aged 18 to 30 in good health and CMV-seronegative. This chain connects TRBV11-3 to TRBJ2-7, with 7 bases identical to TRBD1. The CDR3 sequence is CASSLTRGTYEQYF. The CDR3 nucleotides read TGTGCCAGCAGCTTGACCAGGGGGACCTACGAGCAGTACTTC.